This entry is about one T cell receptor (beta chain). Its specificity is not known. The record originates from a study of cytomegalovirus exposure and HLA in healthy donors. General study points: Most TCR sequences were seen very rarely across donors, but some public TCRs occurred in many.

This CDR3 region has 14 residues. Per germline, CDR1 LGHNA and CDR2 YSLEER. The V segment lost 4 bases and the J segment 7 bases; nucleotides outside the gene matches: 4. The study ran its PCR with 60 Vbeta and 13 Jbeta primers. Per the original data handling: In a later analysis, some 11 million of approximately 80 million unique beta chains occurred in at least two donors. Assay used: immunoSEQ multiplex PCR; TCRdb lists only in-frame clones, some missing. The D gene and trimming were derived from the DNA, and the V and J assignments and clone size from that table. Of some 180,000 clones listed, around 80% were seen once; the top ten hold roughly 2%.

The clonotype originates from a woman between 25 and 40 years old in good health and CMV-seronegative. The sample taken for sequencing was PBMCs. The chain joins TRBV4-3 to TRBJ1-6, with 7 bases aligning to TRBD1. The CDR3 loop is CASSRQGVNSPLHF. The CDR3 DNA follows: TGCGCCAGCAGCCGGCAGGGGGTAAATTCACCCCTCCACTTT.